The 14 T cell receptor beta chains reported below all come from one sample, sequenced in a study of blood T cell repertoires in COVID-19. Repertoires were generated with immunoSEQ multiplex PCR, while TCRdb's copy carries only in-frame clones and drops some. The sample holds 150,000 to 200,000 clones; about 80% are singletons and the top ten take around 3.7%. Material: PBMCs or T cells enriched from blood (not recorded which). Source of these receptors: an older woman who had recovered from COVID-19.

Written as DNA, the CDR3 is TGTGCCAGTATGGGCAGAATACCCCAAGAGACCCAGTACTTC. Protein sequence: CASMGRIPQETQYF. V gene TRBV19 combines with J gene TRBJ2-5; D gene uncertain. The V gene's germline CDR1 is LNHDA and CDR2 SQIVND (reference sequence). CDR3 size: 14 residues. V lost 7 bases, J lost 1 base, and 13 bases lay in between.

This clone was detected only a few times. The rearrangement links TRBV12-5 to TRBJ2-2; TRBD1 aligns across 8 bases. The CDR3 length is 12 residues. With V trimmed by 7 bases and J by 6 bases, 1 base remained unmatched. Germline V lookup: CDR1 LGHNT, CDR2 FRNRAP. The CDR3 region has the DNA TGTGCTAGTGTGGACAGGGCCGGGGAGCTGTTTTTT. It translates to CASVDRAGELFF.

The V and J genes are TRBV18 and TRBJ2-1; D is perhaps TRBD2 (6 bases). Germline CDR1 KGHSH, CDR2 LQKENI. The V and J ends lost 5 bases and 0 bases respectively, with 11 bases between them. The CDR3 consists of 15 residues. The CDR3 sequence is CASSGLGGSYNEQFF. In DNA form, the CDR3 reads TGTGCCAGCTCAGGTCTGGGGGGCTCCTACAATGAGCAGTTCTTC.

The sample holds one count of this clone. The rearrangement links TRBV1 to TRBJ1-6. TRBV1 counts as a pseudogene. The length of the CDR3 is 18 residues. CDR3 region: CTSSQDRRHNYYNSPLHF. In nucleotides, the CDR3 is TGCACCAGCAGCCAAGATAGGAGGCATAACTACTATAATTCACCCCTCCACTTT.

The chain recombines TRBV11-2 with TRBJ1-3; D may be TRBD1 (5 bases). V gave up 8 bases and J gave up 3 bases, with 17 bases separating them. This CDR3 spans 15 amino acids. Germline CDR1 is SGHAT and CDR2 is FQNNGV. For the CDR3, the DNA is TGTGCCAGCCGACCCAGCGGGGGGATTGGAAACACCATATATTTT. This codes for CASRPSGGIGNTIYF.

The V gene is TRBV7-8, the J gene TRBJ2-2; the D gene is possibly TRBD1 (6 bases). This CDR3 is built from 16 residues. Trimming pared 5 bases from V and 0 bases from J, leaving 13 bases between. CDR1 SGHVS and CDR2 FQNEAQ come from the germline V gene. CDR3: CASSRDNRPNTGELFF. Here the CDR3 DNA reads TGTGCCAGCAGCCGGGACAACCGGCCGAACACCGGGGAGCTGTTTTTT.

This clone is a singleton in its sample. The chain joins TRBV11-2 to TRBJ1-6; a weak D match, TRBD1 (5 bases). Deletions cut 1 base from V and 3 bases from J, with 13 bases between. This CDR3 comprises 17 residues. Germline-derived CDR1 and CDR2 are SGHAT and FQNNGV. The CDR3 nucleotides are TGTGCCAGCAGCTTAGCGGTAGGCAGGGACTATAATTCACCCCTCCACTTT. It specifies CASSLAVGRDYNSPLHF.

The CDR3 protein is CASSYHLRPNTEAFF. CDR3 DNA sequence: TGTGCCAGCAGTTACCATCTCAGGCCGAACACTGAAGCTTTCTTT. The chain has TRBV6-2 or TRBV6-3 and TRBJ1-1; D is undetermined. CDR1 is MNHEY, CDR2 SVGEGT, per germline. CDR3 length: 15 amino acids. Trimming removed 2 bases at V and 1 base at J, with 11 bases between.

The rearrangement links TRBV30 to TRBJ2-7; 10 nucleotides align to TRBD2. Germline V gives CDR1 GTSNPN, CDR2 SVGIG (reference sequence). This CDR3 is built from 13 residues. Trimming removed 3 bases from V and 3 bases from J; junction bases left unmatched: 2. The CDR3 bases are TGTGCCTGGAGCCGACTAGCGGGCTACGAGCAGTACTTC. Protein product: CAWSRLAGYEQYF.

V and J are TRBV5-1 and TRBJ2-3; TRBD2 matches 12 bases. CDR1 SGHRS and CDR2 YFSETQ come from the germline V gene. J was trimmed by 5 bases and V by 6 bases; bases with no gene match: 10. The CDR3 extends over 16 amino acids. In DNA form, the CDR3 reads TGCGCCAGCACCCCCCCTAGCGGGGGGGGGTTAGATACGCAGTATTTT. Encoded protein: CASTPPSGGGLDTQYF.

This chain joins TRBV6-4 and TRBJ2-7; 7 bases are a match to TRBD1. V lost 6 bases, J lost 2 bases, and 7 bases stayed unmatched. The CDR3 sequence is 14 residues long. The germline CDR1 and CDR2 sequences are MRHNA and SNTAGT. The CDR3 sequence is CASRTTGLPYEQYF. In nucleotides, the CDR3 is TGTGCCAGCAGAACGACAGGGCTACCCTACGAGCAGTACTTC.

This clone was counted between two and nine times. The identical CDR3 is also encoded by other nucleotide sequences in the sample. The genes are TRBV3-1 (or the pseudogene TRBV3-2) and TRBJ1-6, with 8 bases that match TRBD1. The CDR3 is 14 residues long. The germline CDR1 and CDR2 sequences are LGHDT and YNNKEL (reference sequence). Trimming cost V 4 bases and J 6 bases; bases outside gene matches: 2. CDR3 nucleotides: TGTGCCAGCAGCCTACAGGGGGGTAATTCACCCCTCCACTTT. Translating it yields CASSLQGGNSPLHF.

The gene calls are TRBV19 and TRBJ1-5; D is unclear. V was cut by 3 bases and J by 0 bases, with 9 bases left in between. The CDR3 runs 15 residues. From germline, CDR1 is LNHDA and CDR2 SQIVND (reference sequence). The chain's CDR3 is CASSMLHNSNQPQHF. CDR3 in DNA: TGTGCCAGTAGTATGCTTCACAATAGCAATCAGCCCCAGCATTTT.

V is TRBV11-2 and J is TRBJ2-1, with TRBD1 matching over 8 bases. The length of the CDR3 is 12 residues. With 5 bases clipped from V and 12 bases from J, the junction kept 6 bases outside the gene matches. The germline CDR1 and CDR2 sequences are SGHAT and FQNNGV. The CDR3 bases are TGTGCCAGCAGCCCAGGGGGCGCGGGGCAGTTCTTC. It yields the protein CASSPGGAGQFF.